The present T cell receptor (beta chain) was sequenced within a study of T cells after yellow fever vaccination (dated by TCRdb to about 2019). For the wider study: The SMART-Seq v4 Ultra Low Input RNA kit was used to prepare libraries from fractions with low cell numbers. Two healthy male donors made up the cohort, one aged 18 to 29 years and the other aged 30 to 40 years. To track T-cell clones before and after primary and booster YFV17D yellow fever vaccination, bulk TCR alpha and beta repertoires were sequenced longitudinally. Blood was collected at multiple timepoints before and after primary and secondary immunization, and bulk PBMC replicates and cell subsets were isolated. Results and caveats for the whole study, not just this receptor: Because abundant contaminating clonotypes from the bulk population could be contained in FACS-sorted repertoires, computational filtering was required. The secondary T-cell response was found to be weaker but faster than the primary response, with a peak reached on day 5 rather than on day 15. A small fraction of clonotypes showed up in both the CD4 and CD8 compartments, probably as a result of convergent recombination. Because the study included only a couple of donors, the extent to which the findings can be generalized is limited. Most clones expanded after primary vaccination were re-detected after the booster (approximately 96% of CD4 and about 88% of CD8), suggesting broad memory maintenance.

From its cysteine to its phenylalanine, the CDR3 spans 13 amino acids. The entry retains the CDR3 DNA only, 39 bases that are in frame from base 1. Trimming removed 7 bases from V and 1 base from J, leaving 9 bases between the germline ends. Many counts were recorded for this clonotype. Its antigen is unknown. Base qualities are not at hand, and no much larger clone is one base apart. The treatment or condition label on this specimen signifies: live attenuated yellow fever vaccine strain. Two biological replicates of bulk PBMCs were collected at each blood-draw timepoint. PBMCs were isolated from peripheral blood using a standard Ficoll-Paque protocol. TriZol was used to extract RNA from bulk PBMCs, CD4 and CD8 fractions, and dextramer-positive and dextramer-negative fractions. TCR cDNA was synthesized by 5'RACE template switching, through which a universal primer site and unique molecular identifiers were introduced. Priming of cDNA synthesis was performed from both the TCR alpha and TCR beta constant segments. Library amplification involved two PCR steps, and the second step added sample barcodes and sequencing adapters. Sequencing of libraries was done on Illumina HiSeq 2500 (2x100 bp) or NovaSeq (2x150 bp). Concerning the study's data processing: Reads were demultiplexed and collapsed into UMI consensus sequences with MIGEC, and V(D)J alignment was performed with MiXCR. Vaccine-responding clonotypes were defined with edgeR using replicate PBMC samples, requiring FDR below 0.01 and a log2 fold change above 5 up to day 15. Bulk clonotypes were assigned CD4 or CD8 identity according to which sequenced CD4 or CD8 repertoire held them at higher abundance. The public reads were reprocessed in TCRdb via fastp at Q25 and MiXCR, keeping in-frame beta chains. For every CDR3 protein sequence, its rows merge into one entry that carries the most common genes and DNA. The V and J calls and clone size are TCRdb's, not the authors'. The sample table lists approximately 300,000 distinct CDR3 sequences, 8.5% to 10% of them with a count of one. Together, the top ten hold more than 15% of the sample.

The rearrangement combines TRBV12-3 or TRBV12-4 with TRBJ2-3; the D gene cannot be resolved reliably. The material was PBMCs, obtained on the day of the first yellow fever vaccination. This clonotype originated in a man younger than 30 who received the YFV17D yellow fever vaccine. The CDR3 protein: CASKPGRTDTQYF. The nucleotide sequence reads as follows: TGTGCCAGCAAGCCAGGTCGCACAGATACGCAGTATTTT.